The next 27 T cell receptor beta chains were all read from a single sample in a study of blood T cell repertoires in COVID-19. Sequencing was performed with immunoSEQ multiplex PCR; in TCRdb, only in-frame clones are kept and a portion is missing. The sample records about 160,000 clones, about 83% being singletons. Sequencing used peripheral blood. These receptors all come from a man aged 55 to 70 with acute or convalescent COVID-19.

V and J are TRBV21-1 and TRBJ2-3; the listed D gene, TRBD1, was not tested against the DNA. TRBV21-1 is an annotated pseudogene. The CDR3 runs 15 residues. CDR3 sequence: CASSKTGHSTDTQYF. The CDR3 DNA sequence: TGTGCCAGCAGCAAGACGGGACATAGCACAGATACGCAGTATTTT.

The rearrangement joins TRBV15 to TRBJ2-3, with 15 bases lining up with TRBD2. CDR1 and CDR2 from the germline V gene are LNHNV and YYDKDF (reference sequence). V was pared by 3 bases and J by 7 bases, with 5 bases of the junction left unmatched. CDR3 length: 16 residues. CDR3 sequence (DNA): TGTGCCACCAGCAGCGGACTAGCGGGGGGGGAAAATACGCAGTATTTT. Translation: CATSSGLAGGENTQYF.

This chain links TRBV7-2 with TRBJ1-4, with 7 bases aligning to TRBD1. Germline V gene lookup returns CDR1 SGHTA and CDR2 FQGNSA. With 5 bases clipped from V and 5 bases from J, the junction kept 8 bases outside the gene matches. The CDR3 spans 15 residues. Here the CDR3 reads CASSDTGTDNEKLFF. The CDR3, as DNA: TGTGCCAGCAGCGATACCGGGACAGACAATGAAAAACTGTTTTTT.

The chain couples TRBV3-1 (or the pseudogene TRBV3-2) to TRBJ2-1; TRBD2 agrees at 10 bases. The J segment lost 7 bases and the V segment lost 4 bases, leaving 13 bases of the junction unmatched. This CDR3 is 17 amino acids long. The V gene's germline CDR1 is LGHDT and CDR2 YNNKEL (reference sequence). CDR3 DNA: TGTGCCAGCAGCCGGGGAGCGGGGGGGCCTAAGGGTAATGAGCAGTTCTTC. This encodes CASSRGAGGPKGNEQFF.

The chain employs TRBV29-1 and TRBJ2-1, with 7 nucleotides matching TRBD2. Germline V gives CDR1 SQVTM, CDR2 ANQGSEA. CDR3 length: 15 amino acids. Unmatched junction bases numbered 9, after V lost 0 bases and J lost 7 bases. The chain's CDR3 is CSVEDLGGGYNEQFF. DNA of the CDR3: TGCAGCGTTGAAGATTTGGGGGGGGGATATAATGAGCAGTTCTTC.

The V and J genes are TRBV10-3 and TRBJ1-5; D is perhaps TRBD1 (6 bases). V lost 3 bases, J lost 6 bases, and 9 bases lay in between. The CDR3 runs to 13 residues. CDR1 and CDR2 (germline): ENHRY, SYGVKD. In DNA, the CDR3 is TGTGCCATCAGTGACGTCAGGGGTCAGCCCCAGCATTTT. Protein sequence: CAISDVRGQPQHF.

The gene calls are TRBV5-1 and TRBJ1-2; 9 bases align to TRBD1. V was clipped by 0 bases and J by 0 bases; unmatched bases: 6. The V gene's germline CDR1 is SGHRS and CDR2 YFSETQ. This CDR3 comprises 17 residues. CDR3 sequence: CASSLGGTGSSNYGYTF. CDR3 DNA sequence: TGCGCCAGCAGCTTGGGAGGGACAGGGTCCTCTAACTATGGCTACACCTTC.

The chain employs TRBV7-8 and TRBJ1-6, with 8 bases aligning to TRBD1. CDR1 and CDR2 from the germline V gene are SGHVS and FQNEAQ. CDR3 length: 16 residues. Trimming at V came to 4 bases and at J to 10 bases, leaving 12 bases not matched to a gene. This CDR3 is CASSSPQQGVNSPLHF. In DNA form, the CDR3 reads TGTGCCAGCAGCTCCCCCCAACAGGGGGTAAACTCACCCCTCCACTTT.

The gene calls are TRBV2 and TRBJ1-5; no clear D. The CDR3 has 16 residues. Per the germline V gene, CDR1 is SNHLY and CDR2 is FYNNEI. Trimming took 0 bases from V and 1 from J, leaving 10 bases between them. DNA for the CDR3: TGTGCCAGCAGTGAAGCGTTAAGCGGGAGCAATCAGCCCCAGCATTTT. This encodes CASSEALSGSNQPQHF.

Ten or more counts support this clone. V is TRBV10-3 and J is TRBJ2-1; TRBD2 matches at 13 bases. Trimming cost V 1 base and J 8 bases; bases outside gene matches: 5. CDR1 is ENHRY and CDR2 is SYGVKD in the germline V gene. CDR3 length: 16 amino acids. The CDR3 sequence is CAISEYRTSGGHEQFF. The CDR3 DNA reads as TGTGCCATCAGTGAGTACCGGACTAGCGGGGGCCATGAGCAGTTCTTC.

V and J are TRBV5-1 and TRBJ2-1; D is uncertain. The CDR3 loop spans 14 amino acids. V gave up 3 bases and J gave up 7 bases, with 14 bases separating them. Germline V lookup: CDR1 SGHRS, CDR2 YFSETQ. As DNA, the CDR3 is TGCGCCAGCAGCTCCGGGTACCGGCCGAATGAGCAGTTCTTC. Translating gives CASSSGYRPNEQFF.

The chain has TRBV5-6 and TRBJ1-5, with D tentatively TRBD1 (5 bases). The germline CDR1 and CDR2 sequences are SGHDT and YYEEEE. The CDR3 length is 16 residues. Trimming shortened V by 2 bases and J by 2 bases, and 14 bases separated the two germline ends. Here the CDR3 reads CASSFLSGDGNQPQHF. The CDR3, as DNA: TGTGCCAGCAGCTTCCTATCGGGGGATGGCAATCAGCCCCAGCATTTT. Looking up the rest from reference TRBV5-6 and TRBJ1-5 gives the full variable domain: DAGVTQSPTHLIKTRGQQVTLRCSPKSGHDTVSWYQQALGQGPQFIFQYYEEEERQRGNFPDRFSGHQFPNYSSELNVNALLLGDSALYLCASSFLSGDGNQPQHFGDGTRLSIL.

This chain joins TRBV6-2 or TRBV6-3 and TRBJ2-7; tentative D call: TRBD1 (6 bases). Germline V gives CDR1 MNHEY, CDR2 SVGEGT. Trimming left V 5 bases short and J 6 bases short, with 23 bases between. The CDR3 extends over 16 amino acids. In DNA, the CDR3 is TGTGCCAGCAGTGACCTACAGGGAAGGGGCTACGTCGAGCAGTACTTC. This gives the protein CASSDLQGRGYVEQYF.

This sequence joins TRBV5-6 and TRBJ2-1; tentatively, D is TRBD1 (6 bases). V was cut by 0 bases and J by 1 base, with 11 bases left in between. Germline V CDR1 and CDR2: SGHDT, YYEEEE. The CDR3 runs to 16 residues. Here the CDR3 DNA reads TGTGCCAGCAGCTTGGACTGGCAGGGGTCCTACAATGAGCAGTTCTTC. Translated: CASSLDWQGSYNEQFF.

V and J are TRBV12-3 or TRBV12-4 and TRBJ1-1; tentative D call: TRBD1 (6 bases). The V end was cut by 6 bases, the J end by 7 bases, with 12 bases between. CDR3 length: 12 residues. CDR3 sequence reads: CASSVGTIEAFF. CDR3 nucleotides: TGTGCCAGCAGCGTAGGGACAATTGAAGCTTTCTTT.

The chain uses TRBV5-1 and TRBJ2-3, with 11 bases fitting TRBD2. The germline CDR1 and CDR2 sequences are SGHRS and YFSETQ. The CDR3 is made up of 16 amino acids. The junction had 7 bases not matched to a gene; V was cut back by 3 bases and J by 4 bases. The CDR3 nucleotides read TGCGCCAGCAGCTCATTAGCGGGGGGGGCAGCAGATACGCAGTATTTT. Its translation: CASSSLAGGAADTQYF. Variable domain in full (rest from reference TRBV5-1 and TRBJ2-3): KAGVTQTPRYLIKTRGQQVTLSCSPISGHRSVSWYQQTPGQGLQFLFEYFSETQRNKGNFPGRFSGRQFSNSRSEMNVSTLELGDSALYLCASSSLAGGAADTQYFGPGTRLTVL.

In its sample, this clone was seen once. V and J are TRBV15 and TRBJ2-5; 12 bases match TRBD1. This CDR3 region has 15 residues. Trimming removed 4 bases from V and 5 bases from J; junction bases left unmatched: 5. Germline V CDR1 and CDR2: LNHNV, YYDKDF (reference sequence). CDR3 residues: CATSTGQGASETQYF. In DNA, the CDR3 is TGTGCCACCAGCACGGGACAGGGGGCCTCGGAGACCCAGTACTTC.

This clone was counted a single time. This chain connects TRBV19 to TRBJ2-7, with 7 bases matching TRBD2. The CDR3 sequence is 16 residues long. V lost 5 bases to trimming and J lost 0 bases; unmatched junction nucleotides: 10. From germline, CDR1 is LNHDA and CDR2 SQIVND (reference sequence). In DNA, the CDR3 is TGTGCCAGTAGTCCCGGGGGGACCCATAGCTCCTACGAGCAGTACTTC. This translates into CASSPGGTHSSYEQYF.

This clone appeared once. The gene calls are TRBV10-2 and TRBJ2-1, with 7 bases that match TRBD2. V lost 1 base to trimming and J lost 3 bases; unmatched junction nucleotides: 3. Germline CDR1 is WSHSY and CDR2 is SAAADI. The CDR3 has 15 residues. The CDR3 here is CASSELGGGYNEQFF. Here the CDR3 DNA reads TGCGCCAGCAGTGAGTTGGGGGGGGGCTACAATGAGCAGTTCTTC.

This rearrangement joins TRBV11-2 to TRBJ2-5; 9 bases line up with TRBD2. Losses at the gene ends were 1 base for V and 5 bases for J; bases not matched to a gene: 2. The CDR3 runs 14 residues. The germline CDR1 and CDR2 sequences are SGHAT and FQNNGV. This CDR3 reads CASSLGAGGETQYF. The CDR3 bases are TGTGCCAGCAGCTTAGGAGCGGGGGGTGAGACCCAGTACTTC.

In nucleotides, the CDR3 is TGTGCCAGCAGTTTAAATCCCTTTCGGTATGGCTACACCTTC. The encoded protein is CASSLNPFRYGYTF. This chain uses TRBV27 with TRBJ1-2; D not resolved. The CDR3 consists of 14 residues. Trimming took 2 bases from V and 5 from J, leaving 12 bases between them. Germline CDR1 and CDR2: MNHEY and SMNVEV (reference sequence).

The rearrangement joins TRBV11-2 to TRBJ2-7; 7 bases match TRBD1. Germline-derived CDR1 and CDR2 are SGHAT and FQNNGV. The CDR3 is 17 amino acids. V gave up 2 bases and J gave up 5 bases; unmatched junction bases: 15. The CDR3 DNA is TGTGCCAGCAGCTTACTGGGACAGCGCCAGGTTGGCCACGAGCAGTACTTC. Translation: CASSLLGQRQVGHEQYF.

V is TRBV27 and J is TRBJ2-1; 7 bases fit TRBD2. V lost 5 bases and J lost 4; bases outside the gene matches: 2. This CDR3 is built from 13 residues. Germline CDR1 reads MNHEY; CDR2 reads SMNVEV (reference sequence). The CDR3 DNA reads TGTGCCAGCAGTATGCGGGGGTACAATGAGCAGTTCTTC. Its translation is CASSMRGYNEQFF.

This chain joins TRBV6-2 or TRBV6-3 and TRBJ2-1, with D maybe TRBD2 (6 bases). The CDR3 has 14 amino acids. Germline CDR1 is MNHEY and CDR2 is SVGEGT. V lost 2 bases, J lost 7 bases, and 12 bases lay in between. CDR3 nucleotide sequence: TGTGCCAGCAGTTACGGGGACTTTCGAAATGAGCAGTTCTTC. This translates into CASSYGDFRNEQFF.

In its sample, this clone was seen a few times. The chain links TRBV6-5 to TRBJ2-7, with 12 bases that match TRBD2. The CDR3 loop spans 14 amino acids. Looked up from germline, CDR1 is MNHEY and CDR2 is SVGAGI. Trimming removed 6 bases from V and 3 bases from J; junction bases left unmatched: 3. CDR3 sequence reads: CASRMTSGGYEQYF. The CDR3 DNA sequence: TGTGCCAGCAGGATGACTAGCGGGGGCTACGAGCAGTACTTC.

The chain has TRBV24-1 and TRBJ2-7; D is undetermined. Germline V gives CDR1 KGHDR, CDR2 SFDVKD. Deletions cut 4 bases from V and 1 base from J, with 7 bases between. This CDR3 has 13 amino acids. The CDR3 region is CATSDTKSYEQYF. CDR3 DNA: TGTGCCACCAGTGACACAAAGTCCTACGAGCAGTACTTC.

The rearrangement links TRBV7-3 to TRBJ2-7; possible D gene TRBD1, 6 bases. This CDR3 is built from 14 residues. The germline V and J ends were trimmed by 3 bases and 0 bases, with 9 bases remaining between them. The germline CDR1 and CDR2 sequences are SGHTA and FQGTGA. The CDR3 region has the DNA TGTGCCAGCAGCTTGGGGGCCACCTCCTACGAGCAGTACTTC. Translating it yields CASSLGATSYEQYF.